This paragraph reports one TCR beta chain. The method was immunoSEQ multiplex PCR; TCRdb's version includes in-frame clones alone and lacks a portion of them. The sample includes more than 140,000 clones, 91% of them seen just once. The entry originates in a study of T cell responses to AZD1222 COVID-19 vaccine. This specimen was peripheral blood, taken on day 0 of AZD1222 vaccination. The TCR was taken from an adult in good health.

For the CDR3, the DNA is TGCGCCAGCAGCTTGTACGGCGGGAGTAACACCGGGGAGCTGTTTTTT. Protein product: CASSLYGGSNTGELFF. V gene TRBV5-1 combines with J gene TRBJ2-2, with 7 bases aligning to TRBD2. V lost 1 base to trimming and J lost 2 bases; unmatched junction nucleotides: 5. The CDR3 sequence is 16 residues long. The germline V gene encodes CDR1 SGHRS and CDR2 YFSETQ.